This T cell receptor (beta chain) was recovered during a study of blood T cell repertoires in COVID-19. Trimming at V came to 3 bases and at J to 3 bases, leaving 4 bases not matched to a gene. Per the germline V gene, CDR1 is KGHSH and CDR2 is LQKENI. The length of the CDR3 is 15 residues. Clones were sequenced by immunoSEQ multiplex PCR, and TCRdb holds only the in-frame ones, with some missing. The table includes 130,000 or so clones, 60% to 85% detected once. The J gene is TRBJ2-1, the V gene TRBV18, with 8 bases matching TRBD2. The receptor comes from a man in his fifties with acute or convalescent COVID-19. The sequenced material came from peripheral blood. CDR3 DNA: TGTGCCAGCTCACCCACACTAGCGGACTACAATGAGCAGTTCTTC. Its protein product is CASSPTLADYNEQFF.